Below, one T cell receptor beta chain is given with its context. This record comes from a study of blood T cell repertoires in COVID-19. The ends were cut back, 6 bases at V and 1 base at J, with 16 bases in the middle. There are 15 residues in the CDR3. CDR1 and CDR2 from the germline V gene are SNHLY and FYNNEI. The protocol was immunoSEQ multiplex PCR, while the TCRdb copy is restricted to in-frame clones and leaves out a portion. Of 200,000 to 250,000 clones listed, less than 85% were seen once; the top ten hold under 2%. The clonotype originates from a man in his 60s who had recovered from COVID-19. Sequenced: PBMCs or T cells enriched from blood (not recorded which). The chain has TRBV2 and TRBJ2-7, with D possibly being TRBD2 (6 bases). CDR3 residues: CASRPGGSLSYEQYF. As DNA, the CDR3 is TGTGCCAGCAGGCCTGGGGGGAGCCTTTCCTACGAGCAGTACTTC.